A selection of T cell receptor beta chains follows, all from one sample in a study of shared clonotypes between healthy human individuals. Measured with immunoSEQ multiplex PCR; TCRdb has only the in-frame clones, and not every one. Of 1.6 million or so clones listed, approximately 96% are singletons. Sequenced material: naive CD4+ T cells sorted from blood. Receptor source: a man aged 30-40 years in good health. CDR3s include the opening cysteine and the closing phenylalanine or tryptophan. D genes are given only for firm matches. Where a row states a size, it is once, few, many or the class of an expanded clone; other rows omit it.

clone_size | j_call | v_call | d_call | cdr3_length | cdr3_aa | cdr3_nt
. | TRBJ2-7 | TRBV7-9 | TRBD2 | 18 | CASSLNKGGRFSSYEQYF | TGTGCCAGCAGCTTAAATAAAGGCGGGAGGTTTTCCTCCTACGAGCAGTACTTC
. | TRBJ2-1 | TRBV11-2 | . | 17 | CASSLDRWASSYNEQFF | TGTGCCAGCAGCTTAGATCGGTGGGCGAGCTCCTACAATGAGCAGTTCTTC
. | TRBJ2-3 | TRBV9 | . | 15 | CASSEDSGNGDTQYF | TGTGCCAGCAGTGAGGACTCAGGGAATGGAGATACGCAGTATTTT
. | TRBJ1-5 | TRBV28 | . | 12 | CASTFRNDGQHF | TGTGCCAGTACCTTCCGAAACGACGGACAGCATTTT
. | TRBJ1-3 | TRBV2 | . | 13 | CASSAGRGNTIYF | TGTGCCAGCAGTGCGGGACGCGGAAACACCATATATTTT
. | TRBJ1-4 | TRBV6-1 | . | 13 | CASTRSVNEKLFF | TGTGCCAGCACCCGATCGGTTAATGAAAAACTGTTTTTT
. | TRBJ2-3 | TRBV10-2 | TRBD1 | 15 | CASSDVTGMPDTQYF | TGCGCCAGCAGTGACGTGACAGGGATGCCAGATACGCAGTATTTT
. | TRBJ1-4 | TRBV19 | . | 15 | CASSIKWDVVEKLFF | TGTGCCAGTAGTATAAAATGGGACGTAGTTGAAAAACTGTTTTTT
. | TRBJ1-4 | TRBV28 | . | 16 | CASSLQLRSPNEKLFF | TGTGCCAGCAGTCTGCAATTGAGATCACCTAATGAAAAACTGTTTTTT
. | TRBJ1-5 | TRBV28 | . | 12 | CANQQGNQPQHF | TGTGCCAACCAACAGGGAAATCAGCCCCAGCATTTT
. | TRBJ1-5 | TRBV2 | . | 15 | CASRGGGRSNQPQHF | TGTGCCAGCAGAGGGGGGGGGAGGAGCAATCAGCCCCAGCATTTT
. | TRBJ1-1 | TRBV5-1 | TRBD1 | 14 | CASSLGTGGGEAFF | TGCGCCAGCAGCCTAGGGACAGGGGGCGGGGAAGCTTTCTTT
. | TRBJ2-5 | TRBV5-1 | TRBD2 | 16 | CASSFQLGGYQETQYF | TGCGCCAGCAGCTTTCAACTGGGGGGGTACCAAGAGACCCAGTACTTC
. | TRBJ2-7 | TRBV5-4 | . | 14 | CASSFGTADYEQYF | TGTGCCAGCAGCTTTGGAACCGCCGACTACGAGCAGTACTTC
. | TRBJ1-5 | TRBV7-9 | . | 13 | CASSFQSNQPQHF | TGTGCCAGCAGCTTTCAGAGCAATCAGCCCCAGCATTTT
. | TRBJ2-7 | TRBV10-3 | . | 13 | CAIRLTGSYEQYF | TGTGCCATCAGACTCACGGGTTCCTACGAGCAGTACTTC
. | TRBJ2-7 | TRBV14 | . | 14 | CASSQESGLSEQYF | TGTGCCAGCAGCCAAGAATCAGGGTTGAGCGAGCAGTACTTC
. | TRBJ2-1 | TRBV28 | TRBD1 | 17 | CASSLWAGQGADNEQFF | TGTGCCAGCAGTTTATGGGCTGGGCAGGGGGCCGACAATGAGCAGTTCTTC
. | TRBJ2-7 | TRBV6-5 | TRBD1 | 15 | CASSRNRDRGGEQYF | TGTGCCAGCAGTAGAAACCGGGACAGGGGTGGTGAGCAGTACTTC
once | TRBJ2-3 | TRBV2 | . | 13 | CASSEAPPDTQYF | TGTGCCAGCAGTGAAGCCCCCCCAGATACGCAGTATTTT
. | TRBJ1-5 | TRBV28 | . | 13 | CASSLSGYQPQHF | TGTGCCAGCAGTTTAAGCGGGTACCAGCCCCAGCATTTT
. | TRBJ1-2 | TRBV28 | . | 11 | CASSFRGGPHF | TGTGCCAGCAGTTTCCGGGGGGGACCACACTTC
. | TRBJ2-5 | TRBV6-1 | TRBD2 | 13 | CASRTAGGETQYF | TGTGCCAGCAGGACAGCGGGGGGAGAGACCCAGTACTTC
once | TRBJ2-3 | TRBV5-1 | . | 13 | CASTLSGTDTQYF | TGCGCCAGCACCCTTTCTGGCACAGATACGCAGTATTTT
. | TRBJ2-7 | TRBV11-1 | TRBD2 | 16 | CASSFLSGREPYEQYF | TGTGCCAGCAGCTTCTTGAGCGGGAGGGAGCCCTACGAGCAGTACTTC
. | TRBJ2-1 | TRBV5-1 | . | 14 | CASSLATTDNEQFF | TGCGCCAGCAGCTTGGCGACGACCGACAATGAGCAGTTCTTC
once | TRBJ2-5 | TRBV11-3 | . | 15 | CASSFSGTVGETQYF | TGTGCCAGCAGCTTTTCTGGTACCGTCGGGGAGACCCAGTACTTC
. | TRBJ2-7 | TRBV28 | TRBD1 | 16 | CASSFGTGSGGYEQYF | TGTGCCAGCAGTTTCGGGACAGGCAGTGGCGGCTACGAGCAGTACTTC
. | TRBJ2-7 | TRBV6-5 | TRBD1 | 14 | CASSPLRGSYEQYF | TGTGCCAGTTCTCCCCTCAGGGGGAGCTACGAGCAGTACTTC